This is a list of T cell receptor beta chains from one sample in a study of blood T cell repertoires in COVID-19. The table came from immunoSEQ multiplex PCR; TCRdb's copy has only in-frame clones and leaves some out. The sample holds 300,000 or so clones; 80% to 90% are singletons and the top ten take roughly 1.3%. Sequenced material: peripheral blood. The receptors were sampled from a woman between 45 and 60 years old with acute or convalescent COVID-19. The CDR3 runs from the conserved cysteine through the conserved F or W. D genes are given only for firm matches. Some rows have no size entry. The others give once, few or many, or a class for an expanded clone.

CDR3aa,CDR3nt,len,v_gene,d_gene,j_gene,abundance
CASWRLAGAGYNEQFF,TGTGCCAGCTGGAGACTAGCGGGAGCGGGGTACAATGAGCAGTTCTTC,16,TRBV7-9,TRBD2,TRBJ2-1,NA
CASSLGQDLGETQYF,TGCGCCAGCAGCTTGGGTCAGGATCTCGGAGAGACCCAGTACTTC,15,TRBV5-1,NA,TRBJ2-5,NA
CASSFGLWVRGGGGGYTF,TGTGCCAGCAGCTTCGGCCTTTGGGTGCGGGGGGGCGGGGGGGGCTACACCTTC,18,TRBV7-8,NA,TRBJ1-2,NA
CASSQGQGSYGYTF,TGTGCCAGCAGCCAAGGACAGGGGAGCTATGGCTACACCTTC,14,TRBV3-1/TRBV3-2,TRBD1,TRBJ1-2,once
CASSSSGSPLHF,TGTGCCAGCAGCTCTTCAGGGTCACCCCTCCACTTT,12,TRBV13,NA,TRBJ1-6,NA
CAHGVPYTEAFF,TGTGCCCACGGGGTTCCCTACACTGAAGCTTTCTTT,12,TRBV28,NA,TRBJ1-1,few
CASSLAAGWQPQHF,TGTGCCAGCAGCTTAGCAGCGGGATGGCAGCCCCAGCATTTT,14,TRBV7-6,NA,TRBJ1-5,NA
CASSPSGLAGQNEQFF,TGTGCCAGCAGCCCCTCCGGGCTAGCGGGGCAAAATGAGCAGTTCTTC,16,TRBV3-1/TRBV3-2,TRBD2,TRBJ2-1,NA
CASSPRAGRLTNEKLFF,TGTGCCAGCAGCCCCCGGGCGGGCAGGTTAACTAATGAAAAACTGTTTTTT,17,TRBV7-2,NA,TRBJ1-4,NA
CATLPAGGNSGNTIYF,TGTGCCACCCTTCCCGCCGGGGGGAACTCTGGAAACACCATATATTTT,16,TRBV28,NA,TRBJ1-3,NA
CASSQESQSNQPQHF,TGTGCCAGCAGCCAAGAATCTCAGAGCAATCAGCCCCAGCATTTT,15,TRBV4-2,NA,TRBJ1-5,NA
CASSPTTNSYEQYF,TGTGCCAGCAGCCCGACTACCAACTCCTACGAGCAGTACTTC,14,TRBV5-8,NA,TRBJ2-7,NA
CASSLDSNEQFF,TGTGCCAGCAGCTTGGACAGTAATGAGCAGTTCTTC,12,TRBV7-9,NA,TRBJ2-1,NA
CASSVAGGWGTGELFF,TGTGCCAGCAGCGTGGCAGGGGGCTGGGGTACCGGGGAGCTGTTTTTT,16,TRBV9,TRBD1,TRBJ2-2,NA
CASSVGAGSGSTDTQYF,TGTGCCAGCAGCGTAGGGGCCGGGAGCGGGAGCACAGATACGCAGTATTTT,17,TRBV9,NA,TRBJ2-3,NA
CASSLAYDRGKTQYF,TGTGCCAGCAGCTTGGCATACGACAGGGGGAAGACCCAGTACTTC,15,TRBV7-6,TRBD1,TRBJ2-5,NA
CASSQGAGGKEQYF,TGTGCCAGCAGCCAAGGGGCGGGAGGGAAAGAGCAGTACTTC,14,TRBV3-1/TRBV3-2,TRBD2,TRBJ2-7,NA
CAISGDRLYQETQYF,TGTGCCATCAGTGGGGACAGGCTTTACCAAGAGACCCAGTACTTC,15,TRBV10-3,TRBD1,TRBJ2-5,NA
CASSLSIGSNQPQHF,TGTGCCAGCAGTCTAAGTATAGGGAGTAATCAGCCCCAGCATTTT,15,TRBV2,NA,TRBJ1-5,NA
CASSQEGGPPYGYTF,TGTGCCAGCAGCCAAGAGGGGGGGCCTCCTTATGGCTACACCTTC,15,TRBV14,NA,TRBJ1-2,NA
CASSVSWANEKLFF,TGTGCCAGCAGCGTTAGCTGGGCTAATGAAAAACTGTTTTTT,14,TRBV9,NA,TRBJ1-4,NA
CASSSGTGHSPLHF,TGTGCCAGCAGTTCCGGGACAGGACATTCACCCCTCCACTTT,14,TRBV5-8,TRBD1,TRBJ1-6,NA